The T cell receptor (beta chain) under discussion was sequenced for a study of T cell repertoires in cytomegalovirus infection. Study as a whole: From public TCR beta signatures came an indication of both CMV infection and matching HLA type. Study results and limitations: Cumulative frequency (of public TCR beta family members) identified carriers of CMV plus the relevant HLA. Dominant in the ex vivo response were TCR beta clonotypes restricted by HLA-C and specific for CMV.

From germline, CDR1 is SGHAT and CDR2 FQNNGV. V lost 0 bases, J lost 8 bases, and 12 bases stayed unmatched. This CDR3 region has 16 residues. In its sample, this clonotype was seen a few times. As yet, its antigen is unknown. TCRdb independently ran MiXCR on the reads; one entry per CDR3 protein. The sample has about 130,000 distinct CDR3 sequences, more than 7% seen once; the top ten hold 9.5% to 13%. The sequenced material came from PBMCs. This sequence was found in a human donor in good health (CMV status not recorded). Some clones in this sample may be carry-over from other donors' samples. The rearrangement links TRBV11-2 to TRBJ1-2, with 7 bases matching TRBD1. CDR3 DNA: TGTGCCAGCAGCTTAGATCTGAAGACAGGGTCAGGAGGCTACACCTTC. Translation gives CASSLDLKTGSGGYTF. Full variable domain (rest looked up from reference TRBV11-2 and TRBJ1-2): EAGVAQSPRYKIIEKRQSVAFWCNPISGHATLYWYQQILGQGPKLLIQFQNNGVVDDSQLPKDRFSAERLKGVDSTLKIQPAKLEDSAVYLCASSLDLKTGSGGYTFGSGTRLTVV.